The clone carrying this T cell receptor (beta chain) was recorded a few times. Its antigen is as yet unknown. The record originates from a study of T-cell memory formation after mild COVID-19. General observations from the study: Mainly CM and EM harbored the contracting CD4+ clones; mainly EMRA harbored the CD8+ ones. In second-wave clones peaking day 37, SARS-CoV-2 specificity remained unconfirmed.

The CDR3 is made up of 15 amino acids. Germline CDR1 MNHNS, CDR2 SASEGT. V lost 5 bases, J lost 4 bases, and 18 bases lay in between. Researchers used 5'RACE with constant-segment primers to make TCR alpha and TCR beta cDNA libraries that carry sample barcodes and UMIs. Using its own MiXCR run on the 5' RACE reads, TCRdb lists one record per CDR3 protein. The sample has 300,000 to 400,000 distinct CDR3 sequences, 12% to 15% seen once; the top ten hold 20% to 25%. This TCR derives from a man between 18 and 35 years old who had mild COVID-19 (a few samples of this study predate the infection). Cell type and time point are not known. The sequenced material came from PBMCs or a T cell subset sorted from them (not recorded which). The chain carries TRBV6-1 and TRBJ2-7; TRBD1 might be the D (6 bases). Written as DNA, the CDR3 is TGTGCCAGCAGTATCAACAGGGATGATGGATACGAGCAGTACTTC. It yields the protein CASSINRDDGYEQYF.